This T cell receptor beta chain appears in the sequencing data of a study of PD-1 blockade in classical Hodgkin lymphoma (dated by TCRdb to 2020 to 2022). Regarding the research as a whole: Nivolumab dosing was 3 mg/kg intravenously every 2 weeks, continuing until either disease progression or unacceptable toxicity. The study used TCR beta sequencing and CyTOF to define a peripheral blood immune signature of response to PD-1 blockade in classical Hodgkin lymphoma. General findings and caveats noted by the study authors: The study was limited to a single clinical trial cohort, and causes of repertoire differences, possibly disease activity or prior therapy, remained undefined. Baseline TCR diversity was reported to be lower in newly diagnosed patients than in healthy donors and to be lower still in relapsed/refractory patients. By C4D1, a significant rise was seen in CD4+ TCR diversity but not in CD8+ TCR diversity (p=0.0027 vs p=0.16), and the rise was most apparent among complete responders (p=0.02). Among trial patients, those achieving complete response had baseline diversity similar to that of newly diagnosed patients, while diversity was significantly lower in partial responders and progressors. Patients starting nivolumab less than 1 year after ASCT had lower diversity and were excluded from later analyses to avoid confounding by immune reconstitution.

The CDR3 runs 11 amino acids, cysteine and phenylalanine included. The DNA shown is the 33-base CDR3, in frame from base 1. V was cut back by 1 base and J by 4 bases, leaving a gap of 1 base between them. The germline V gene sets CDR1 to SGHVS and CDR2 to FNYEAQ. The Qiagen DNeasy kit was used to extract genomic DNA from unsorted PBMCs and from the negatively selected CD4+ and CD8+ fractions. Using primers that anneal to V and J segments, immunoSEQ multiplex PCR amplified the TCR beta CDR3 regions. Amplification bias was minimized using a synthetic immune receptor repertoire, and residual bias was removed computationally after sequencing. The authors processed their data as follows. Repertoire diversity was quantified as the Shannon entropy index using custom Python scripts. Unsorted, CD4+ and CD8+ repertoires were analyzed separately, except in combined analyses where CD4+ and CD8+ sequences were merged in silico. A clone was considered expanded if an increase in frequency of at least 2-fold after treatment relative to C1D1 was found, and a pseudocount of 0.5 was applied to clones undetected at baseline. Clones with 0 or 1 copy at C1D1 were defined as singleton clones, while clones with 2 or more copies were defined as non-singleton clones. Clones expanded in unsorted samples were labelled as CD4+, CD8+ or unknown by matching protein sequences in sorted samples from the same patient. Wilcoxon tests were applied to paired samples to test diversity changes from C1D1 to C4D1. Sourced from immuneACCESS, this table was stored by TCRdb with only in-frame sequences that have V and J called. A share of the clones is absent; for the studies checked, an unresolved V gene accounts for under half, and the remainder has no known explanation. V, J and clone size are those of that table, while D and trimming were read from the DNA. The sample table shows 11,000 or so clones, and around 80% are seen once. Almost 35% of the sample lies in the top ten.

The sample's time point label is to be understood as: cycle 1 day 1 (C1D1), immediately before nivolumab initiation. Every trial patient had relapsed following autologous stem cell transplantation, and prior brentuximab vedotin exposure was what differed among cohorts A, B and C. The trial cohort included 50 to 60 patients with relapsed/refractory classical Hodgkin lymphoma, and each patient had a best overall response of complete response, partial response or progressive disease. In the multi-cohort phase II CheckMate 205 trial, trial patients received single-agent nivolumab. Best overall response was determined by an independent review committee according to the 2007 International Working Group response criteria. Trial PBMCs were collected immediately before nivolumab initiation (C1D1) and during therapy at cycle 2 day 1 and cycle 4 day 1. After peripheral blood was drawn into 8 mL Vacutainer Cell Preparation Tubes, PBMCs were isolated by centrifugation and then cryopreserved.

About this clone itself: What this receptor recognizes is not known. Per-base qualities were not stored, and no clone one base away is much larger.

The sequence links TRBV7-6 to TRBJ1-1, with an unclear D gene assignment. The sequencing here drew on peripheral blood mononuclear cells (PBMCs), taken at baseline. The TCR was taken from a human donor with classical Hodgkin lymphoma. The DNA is TGTGCCAGCAGCTTAGGCACTGAAGCTTTCTTT. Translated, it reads CASSLGTEAFF.